These T cell receptor beta chains were read from a single sample in a study of blood T cells in healthy people across ages. Using its own MiXCR run on the 5' RACE reads, TCRdb lists one record per CDR3 protein. The repertoire includes 650,000 to 800,000 distinct CDR3 sequences, approximately 48% of them detected once, and about 21% sits in the top ten. What was sequenced was blood. The receptors here all came from a man in his sixties in good health. Each CDR3 is given without its conserved first and last residue. Fields, in order: J gene, V gene, CDR3 protein.

>TRBJ2-4|TRBV20-1
SATSRGRNIQY
>TRBJ2-1|TRBV13
ASSLGSGGLREQF
>TRBJ1-5|TRBV7-2
ASSFYTGNQPQH
>TRBJ2-3|TRBV29-1
SVEVGIGTQY
>TRBJ2-3|TRBV7-2
ASSLYGVMNGDTQY
>TRBJ2-3|TRBV24-1
ATSEPGSDTQY
>TRBJ1-1|TRBV5-1
ASRGGAGSGTEAF
>TRBJ1-2|TRBV12-3/TRBV12-4
ASSRGGNYGCT
>TRBJ2-7|TRBV11-2
ASSLSQGVYEQY
>TRBJ1-2|TRBV7-9
ASRLSGGYGYT
>TRBJ2-1|TRBV5-1
ASSLVAWTANNEQF
>TRBJ2-3|TRBV9
ASSVDNYLGDTQY
>TRBJ2-7|TRBV20-1
SARIGRYEQY
>TRBJ2-3|TRBV12-3/TRBV12-4
ASRDTSHADTQY
>TRBJ1-2|TRBV7-2
ASSLGANRGGKPGGYT
>TRBJ2-1|TRBV6-2/TRBV6-3
ASSYRAGTSYNEQF
>TRBJ2-4|TRBV28
ASSSSGTGNSKNIQY
>TRBJ1-2|TRBV5-4
ATGLRDNYGYT
>-|TRBV7-9
ASSNSGTSEQY
>TRBJ2-6|TRBV28
ASSTGKNGANVLT
>TRBJ1-6|TRBV27
ASSLEGPARSPLH
>TRBJ2-3|TRBV5-8
ASSQKRGGLDTQY
>-|TRBV20-1
SAAPRPYNEQY
>TRBJ1-2|TRBV6-2/TRBV6-3
AGSQDRRGYT
>TRBJ2-5|TRBV12-3/TRBV12-4
ASSLSGPGNEQY
>TRBJ2-5|TRBV7-9
ASSLEGTGVQTQY
>TRBJ1-2|TRBV7-9
ASSLAGTQTYGYT
>TRBJ1-2|TRBV20-1
SARDKDGPYGYT
>TRBJ2-7|TRBV20-1
SAPGVPSYEQY
>TRBJ1-1|TRBV7-2
ASSSLDYTGDEAF
>TRBJ2-5|TRBV5-5
ASSFATQETQY